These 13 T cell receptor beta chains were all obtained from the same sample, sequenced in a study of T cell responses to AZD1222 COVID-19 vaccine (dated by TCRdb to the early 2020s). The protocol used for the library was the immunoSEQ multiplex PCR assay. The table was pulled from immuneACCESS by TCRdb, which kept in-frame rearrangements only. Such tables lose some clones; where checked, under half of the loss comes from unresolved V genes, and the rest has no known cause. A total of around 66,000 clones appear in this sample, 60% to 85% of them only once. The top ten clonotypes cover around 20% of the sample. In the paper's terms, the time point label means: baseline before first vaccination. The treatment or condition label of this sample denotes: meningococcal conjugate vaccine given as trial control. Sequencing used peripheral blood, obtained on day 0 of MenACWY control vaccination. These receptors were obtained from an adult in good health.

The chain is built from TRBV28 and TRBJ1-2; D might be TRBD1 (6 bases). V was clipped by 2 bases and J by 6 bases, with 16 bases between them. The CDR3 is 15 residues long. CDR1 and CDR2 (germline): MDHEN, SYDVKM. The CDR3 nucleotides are TGTGCCAGCAGTTTAGGGGGGGCGAGTCTGAATGGCTACACCTTC. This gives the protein CASSLGGASLNGYTF.

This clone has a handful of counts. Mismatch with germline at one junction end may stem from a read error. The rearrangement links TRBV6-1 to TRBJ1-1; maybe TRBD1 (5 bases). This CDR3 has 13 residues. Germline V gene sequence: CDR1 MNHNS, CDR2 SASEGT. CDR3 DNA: TGTGCCAGCAGTGAACGAGGGGTCACTGGAGCTTTCTTT. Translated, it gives CASSERGVTGAFF.

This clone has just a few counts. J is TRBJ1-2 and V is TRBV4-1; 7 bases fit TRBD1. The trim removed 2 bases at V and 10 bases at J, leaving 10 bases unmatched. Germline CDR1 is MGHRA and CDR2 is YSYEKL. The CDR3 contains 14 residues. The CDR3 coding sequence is TGCGCCAGCAGCCAAACAGGGGCGGCGCTTGACTACACCTTC. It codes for CASSQTGAALDYTF.

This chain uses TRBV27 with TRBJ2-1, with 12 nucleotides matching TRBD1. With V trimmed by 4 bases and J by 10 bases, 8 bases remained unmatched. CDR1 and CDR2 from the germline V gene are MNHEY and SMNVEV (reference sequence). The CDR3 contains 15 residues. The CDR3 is CASSSPGQGAREQFF. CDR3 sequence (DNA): TGTGCCAGCAGTTCTCCGGGACAGGGGGCCCGGGAGCAGTTCTTC.

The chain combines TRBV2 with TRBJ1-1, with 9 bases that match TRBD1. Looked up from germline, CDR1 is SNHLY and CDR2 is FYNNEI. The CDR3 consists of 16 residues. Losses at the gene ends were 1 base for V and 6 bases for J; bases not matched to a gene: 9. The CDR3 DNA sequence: TGTGCCAGCAGTGAAGAGAAACCGAGACAGGGGGCTGAAGCTTTCTTT. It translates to CASSEEKPRQGAEAFF. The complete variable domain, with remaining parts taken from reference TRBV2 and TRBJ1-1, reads EPEVTQTPSHQVTQMGQEVILRCVPISNHLYFYWYRQILGQKVEFLVSFYNNEISEKSEIFDDQFSVERPDGSNFTLKIRSTKLEDSAMYFCASSEEKPRQGAEAFFGQGTRLTVV.

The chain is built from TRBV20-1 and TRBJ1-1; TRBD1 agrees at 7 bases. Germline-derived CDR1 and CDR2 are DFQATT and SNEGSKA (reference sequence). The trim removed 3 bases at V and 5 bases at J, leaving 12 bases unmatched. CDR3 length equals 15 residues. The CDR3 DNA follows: TGCAGTGCTAGTGGGGCCCATACAGGGGAAACTGAAGCTTTCTTT. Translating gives CSASGAHTGETEAFF.

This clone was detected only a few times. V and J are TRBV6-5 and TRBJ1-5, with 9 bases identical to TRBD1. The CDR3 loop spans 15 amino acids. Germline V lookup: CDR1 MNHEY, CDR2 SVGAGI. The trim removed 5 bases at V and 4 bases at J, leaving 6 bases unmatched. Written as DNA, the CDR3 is TGTGCCAGCAGTACCGGACAGGGGCGTAATCAGCCCCAGCATTTT. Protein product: CASSTGQGRNQPQHF.

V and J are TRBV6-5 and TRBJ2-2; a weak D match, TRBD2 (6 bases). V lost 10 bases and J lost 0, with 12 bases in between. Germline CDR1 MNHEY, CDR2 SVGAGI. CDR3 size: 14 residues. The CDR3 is CATAEGSNTGELFF. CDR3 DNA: TGTGCCACTGCGGAGGGCTCGAACACCGGGGAGCTGTTTTTT.

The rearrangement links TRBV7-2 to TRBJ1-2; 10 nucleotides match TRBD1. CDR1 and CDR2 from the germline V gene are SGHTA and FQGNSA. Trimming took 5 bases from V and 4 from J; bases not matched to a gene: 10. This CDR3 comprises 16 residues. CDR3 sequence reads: CASSKAGTGVGYGYTF. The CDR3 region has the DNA TGTGCCAGCAGCAAAGCCGGGACAGGGGTTGGCTATGGCTACACCTTC.

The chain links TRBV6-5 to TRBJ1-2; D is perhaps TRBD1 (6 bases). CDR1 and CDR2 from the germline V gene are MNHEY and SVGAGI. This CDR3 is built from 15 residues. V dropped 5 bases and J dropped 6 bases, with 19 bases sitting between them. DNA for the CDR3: TGTGCCAGCAGTCACCAGGGAGGGGGGGGCGATGGCTACACCTTC. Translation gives CASSHQGGGGDGYTF.

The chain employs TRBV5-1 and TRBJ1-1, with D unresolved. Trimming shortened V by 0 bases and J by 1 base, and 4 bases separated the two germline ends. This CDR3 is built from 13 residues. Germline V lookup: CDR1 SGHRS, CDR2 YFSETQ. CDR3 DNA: TGCGCCAGCAGCTTGGAACAGAACACTGAAGCTTTCTTT. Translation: CASSLEQNTEAFF.

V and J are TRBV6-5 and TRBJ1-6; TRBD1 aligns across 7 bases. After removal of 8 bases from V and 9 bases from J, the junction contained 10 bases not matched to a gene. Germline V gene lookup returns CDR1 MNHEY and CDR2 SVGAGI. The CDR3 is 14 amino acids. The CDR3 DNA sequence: TGTGCCAGCTCGGACAGGTGGAATAGTTCACCCCTCCACTTT. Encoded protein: CASSDRWNSSPLHF.

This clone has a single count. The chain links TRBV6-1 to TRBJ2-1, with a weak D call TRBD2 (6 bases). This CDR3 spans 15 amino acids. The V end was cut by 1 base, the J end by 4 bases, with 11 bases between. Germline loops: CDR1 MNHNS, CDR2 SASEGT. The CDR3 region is CASSEGWGDYNEQFF. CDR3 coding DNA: TGTGCCAGCAGTGAAGGCTGGGGGGATTACAATGAGCAGTTCTTC.